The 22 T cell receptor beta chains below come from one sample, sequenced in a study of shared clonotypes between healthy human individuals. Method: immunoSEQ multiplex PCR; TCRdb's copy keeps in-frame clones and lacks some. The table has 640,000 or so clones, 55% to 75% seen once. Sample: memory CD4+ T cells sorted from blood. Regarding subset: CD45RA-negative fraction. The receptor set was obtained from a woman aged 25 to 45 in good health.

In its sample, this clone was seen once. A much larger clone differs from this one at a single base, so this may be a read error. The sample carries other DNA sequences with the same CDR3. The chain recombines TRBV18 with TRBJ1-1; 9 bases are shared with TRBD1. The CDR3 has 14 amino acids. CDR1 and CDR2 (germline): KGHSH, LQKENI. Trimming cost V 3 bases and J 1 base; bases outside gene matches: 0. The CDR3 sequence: CASSPTGGNTEAFF. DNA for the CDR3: TGTGCCAGCTCACCGACAGGGGGGAACACTGAAGCTTTCTTT.

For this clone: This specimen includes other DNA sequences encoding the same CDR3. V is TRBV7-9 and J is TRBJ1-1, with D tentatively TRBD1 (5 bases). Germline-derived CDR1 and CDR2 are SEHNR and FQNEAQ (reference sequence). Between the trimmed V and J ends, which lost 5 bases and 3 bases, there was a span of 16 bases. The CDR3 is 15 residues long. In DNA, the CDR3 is TGTGCCAGCAGCACCCGTCAAGGAGGGGACACTGAAGCTTTCTTT. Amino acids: CASSTRQGGDTEAFF.

The CDR3 bases are TGTGCCAGCAGATTTGCAGGGAAGGAAGACTATGGCTACACCTTC. As protein: CASRFAGKEDYGYTF. V and J are TRBV27 and TRBJ1-2, with D possibly being TRBD1 (5 bases). The germline V gene has CDR1 MNHEY and CDR2 SMNVEV (reference sequence). The CDR3 loop spans 15 amino acids. V lost 6 bases, J lost 3 bases, and 17 bases lay in between.

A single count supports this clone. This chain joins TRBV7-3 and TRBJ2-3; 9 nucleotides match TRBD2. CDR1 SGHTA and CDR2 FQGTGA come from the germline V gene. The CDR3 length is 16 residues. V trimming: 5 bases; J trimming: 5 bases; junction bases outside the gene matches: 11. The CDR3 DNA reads TGTGCCAGCAGCCAACAAGGGACTAGCCCGGGAGATACGCAGTATTTT. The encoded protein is CASSQQGTSPGDTQYF.

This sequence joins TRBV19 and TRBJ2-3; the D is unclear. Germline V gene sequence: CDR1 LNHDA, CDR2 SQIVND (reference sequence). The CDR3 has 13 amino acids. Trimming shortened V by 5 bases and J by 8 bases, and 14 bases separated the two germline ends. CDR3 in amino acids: CASSSDRVGTQYF. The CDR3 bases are TGTGCCAGTAGTTCGGACCGTGTGGGTACGCAGTATTTT. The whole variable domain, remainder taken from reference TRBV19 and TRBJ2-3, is DGGITQSPKYLFRKEGQNVTLSCEQNLNHDAMYWYRQDPGQGLRLIYYSQIVNDFQKGDIAEGYSVSREKKESFPLTVTSAQKNPTAFYLCASSSDRVGTQYFGPGTRLTVL.

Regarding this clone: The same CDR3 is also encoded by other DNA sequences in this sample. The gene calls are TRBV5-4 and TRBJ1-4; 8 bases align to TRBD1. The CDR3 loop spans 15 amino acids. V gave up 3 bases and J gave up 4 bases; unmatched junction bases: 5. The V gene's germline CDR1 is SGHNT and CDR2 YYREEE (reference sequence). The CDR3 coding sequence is TGTGCCAGCAGCTCCCGGACAGGGATTAATGAAAAACTGTTTTTT. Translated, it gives CASSSRTGINEKLFF.

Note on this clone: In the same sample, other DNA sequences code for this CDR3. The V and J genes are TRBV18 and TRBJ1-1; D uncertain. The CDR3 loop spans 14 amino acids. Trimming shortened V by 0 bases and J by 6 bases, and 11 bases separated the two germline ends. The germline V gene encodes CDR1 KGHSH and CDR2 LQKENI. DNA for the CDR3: TGTGCCAGCTCACCACCGCCTCTTGGCTCTGAAGCTTTCTTT. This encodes CASSPPPLGSEAFF.

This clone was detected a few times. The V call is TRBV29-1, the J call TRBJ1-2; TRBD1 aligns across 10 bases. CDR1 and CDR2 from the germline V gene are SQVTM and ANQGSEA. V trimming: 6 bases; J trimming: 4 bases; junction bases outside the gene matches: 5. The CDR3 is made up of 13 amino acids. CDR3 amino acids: CSVGQGSSYGYTF. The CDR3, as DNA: TGCAGCGTGGGACAGGGGTCTAGCTATGGCTACACCTTC.

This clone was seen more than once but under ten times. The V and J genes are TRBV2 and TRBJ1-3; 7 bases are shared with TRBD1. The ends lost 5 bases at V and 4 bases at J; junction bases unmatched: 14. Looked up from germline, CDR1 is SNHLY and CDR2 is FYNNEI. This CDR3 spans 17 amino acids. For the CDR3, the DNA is TGTGCCAGCAGTAGGGGGCTAGGGGGATATTTCGGAAACACCATATATTTT. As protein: CASSRGLGGYFGNTIYF.

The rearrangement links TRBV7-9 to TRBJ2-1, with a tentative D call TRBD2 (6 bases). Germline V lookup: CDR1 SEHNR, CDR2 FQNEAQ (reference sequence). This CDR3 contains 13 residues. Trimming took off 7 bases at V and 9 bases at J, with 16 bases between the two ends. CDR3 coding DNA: TGTGCCAGCACCGGGACTCCTCAAGGTGAGCAGTTCTTC. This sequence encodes CASTGTPQGEQFF.

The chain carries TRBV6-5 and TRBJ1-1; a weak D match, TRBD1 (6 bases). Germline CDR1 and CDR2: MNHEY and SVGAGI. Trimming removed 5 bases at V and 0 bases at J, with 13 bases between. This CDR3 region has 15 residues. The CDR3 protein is CASSRGERMNTEAFF. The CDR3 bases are TGTGCCAGCAGTAGGGGGGAAAGAATGAACACTGAAGCTTTCTTT.

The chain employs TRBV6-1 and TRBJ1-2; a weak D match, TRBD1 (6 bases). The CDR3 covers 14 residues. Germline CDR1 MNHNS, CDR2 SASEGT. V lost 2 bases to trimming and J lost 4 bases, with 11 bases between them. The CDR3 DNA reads TGTGCCAGCAGTGAACTTCGGACAGTCTATGGCTACACCTTC. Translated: CASSELRTVYGYTF.

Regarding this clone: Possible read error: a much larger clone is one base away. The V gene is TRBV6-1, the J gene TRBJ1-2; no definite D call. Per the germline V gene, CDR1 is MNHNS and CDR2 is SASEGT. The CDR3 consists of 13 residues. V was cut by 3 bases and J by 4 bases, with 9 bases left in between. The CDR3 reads CASSDTDFYGYTF. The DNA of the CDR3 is TGTGCCAGCAGTGACACAGATTTCTATGGCTACACCTTC.

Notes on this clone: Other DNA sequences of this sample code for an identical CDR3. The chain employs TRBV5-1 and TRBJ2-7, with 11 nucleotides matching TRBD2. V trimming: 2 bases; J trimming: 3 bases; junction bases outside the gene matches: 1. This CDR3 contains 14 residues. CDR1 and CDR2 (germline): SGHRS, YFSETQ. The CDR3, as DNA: TGCGCCAGCAGCTTAGGGACTAGCGGCTACGAGCAGTACTTC. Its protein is CASSLGTSGYEQYF.

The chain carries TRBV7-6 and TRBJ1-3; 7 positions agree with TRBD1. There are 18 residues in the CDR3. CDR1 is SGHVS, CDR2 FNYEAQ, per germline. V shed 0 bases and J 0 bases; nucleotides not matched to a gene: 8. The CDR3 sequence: CASSLAGTASNSGNTIYF. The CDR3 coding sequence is TGTGCCAGCAGCTTAGCCGGGACAGCTTCCAACTCTGGAAACACCATATATTTT.

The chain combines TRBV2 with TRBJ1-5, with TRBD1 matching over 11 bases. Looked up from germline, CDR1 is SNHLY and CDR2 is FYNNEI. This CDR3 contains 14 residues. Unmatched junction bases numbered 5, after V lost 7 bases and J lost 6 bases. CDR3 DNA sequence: TGTGCCAGCACGGACAGGGGGCCGAGTCAGCCCCAGCATTTT. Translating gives CASTDRGPSQPQHF.

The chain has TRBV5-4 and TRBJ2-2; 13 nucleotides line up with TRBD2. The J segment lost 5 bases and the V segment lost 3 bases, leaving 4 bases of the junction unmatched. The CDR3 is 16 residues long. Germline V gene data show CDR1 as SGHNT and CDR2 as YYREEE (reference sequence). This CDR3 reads CASSWTSGSVTGELFF. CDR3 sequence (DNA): TGTGCCAGCAGCTGGACTAGCGGGAGCGTGACCGGGGAGCTGTTTTTT.

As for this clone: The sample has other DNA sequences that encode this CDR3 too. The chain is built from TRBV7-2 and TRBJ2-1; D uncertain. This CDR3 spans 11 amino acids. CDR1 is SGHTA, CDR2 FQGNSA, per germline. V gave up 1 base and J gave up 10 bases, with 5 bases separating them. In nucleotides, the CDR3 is TGTGCCAGCAGCTTAGGCCCAGAGCAGTTCTTC. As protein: CASSLGPEQFF.

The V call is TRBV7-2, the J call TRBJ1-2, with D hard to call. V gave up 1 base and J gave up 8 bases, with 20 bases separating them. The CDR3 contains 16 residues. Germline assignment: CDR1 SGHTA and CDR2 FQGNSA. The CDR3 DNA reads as TGTGCCAGCAGCTTAGTTATAGGCCAGATTTATGACGGCTACACCTTC. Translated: CASSLVIGQIYDGYTF.

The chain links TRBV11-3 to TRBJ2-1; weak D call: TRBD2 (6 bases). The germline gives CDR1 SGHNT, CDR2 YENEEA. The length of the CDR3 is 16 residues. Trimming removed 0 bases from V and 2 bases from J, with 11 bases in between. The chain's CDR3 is CASSLDHGGPYNEQFF. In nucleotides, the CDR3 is TGTGCCAGCAGCTTAGATCACGGGGGTCCCTACAATGAGCAGTTCTTC. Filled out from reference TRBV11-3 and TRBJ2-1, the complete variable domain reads EAGVVQSPRYKIIEKKQPVAFWCNPISGHNTLYWYLQNLGQGPELLIRYENEEAVDDSQLPKDRFSAERLKGVDSTLKIQPAELGDSAVYLCASSLDHGGPYNEQFFGPGTRLTVL.

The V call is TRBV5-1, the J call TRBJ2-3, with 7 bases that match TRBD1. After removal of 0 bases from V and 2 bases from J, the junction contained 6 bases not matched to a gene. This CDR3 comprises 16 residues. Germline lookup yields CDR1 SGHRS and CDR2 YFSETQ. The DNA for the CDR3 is TGCGCCAGCAGCTTGGCCCCTCAGGGGGACACAGATACGCAGTATTTT. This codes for CASSLAPQGDTDTQYF.

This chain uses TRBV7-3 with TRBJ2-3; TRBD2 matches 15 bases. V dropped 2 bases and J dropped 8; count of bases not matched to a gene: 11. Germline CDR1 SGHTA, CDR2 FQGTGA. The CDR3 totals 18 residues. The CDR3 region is CASSLPGLAGGRGSTQYF. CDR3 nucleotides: TGTGCCAGCAGCTTACCGGGACTAGCGGGAGGCCGAGGGTCTACGCAGTATTTT.